The rows below give T cell receptor beta chains drawn from one sample of a study of T cell responses to AZD1222 COVID-19 vaccine. The assay was immunoSEQ multiplex PCR, and TCRdb's table has in-frame clones only and misses some. Counted here are about 130,000 clones, roughly 92% occurring once; the ten biggest clones make up approximately 1.2%. The sample here was peripheral blood, taken 28 days after the second AZD1222 dose. All receptors derive from an adult who received the AZD1222 COVID-19 vaccine. CDR3s include the opening cysteine and the closing phenylalanine or tryptophan. The D gene is left open where the match is weak. Only some rows state a clone size, as once, few, many or a class for expanded clones.

j_call | clone_size | v_call | d_call | cdr3_nt | cdr3_aa
TRBJ2-5 | NA | TRBV6-5 | NA | TGTGCCAGCAGTCGGACACCCACCGGGCAAGAGACCCAGTACTTC | CASSRTPTGQETQYF
TRBJ1-4 | NA | TRBV7-9 | NA | TGTGCCAGCAGCCGGACGACAGGCGCCCCCCTTTATGAAAAACTGTTTTTT | CASSRTTGAPLYEKLFF
TRBJ1-1 | NA | TRBV6-5 | NA | TGTGCCAGCAGGCAAAACACTGAAGCTTTCTTT | CASRQNTEAFF
TRBJ1-2 | NA | TRBV2 | TRBD1 | TGTGCCAGCAGTGGACAGGGTTGGGCGATGTATGGCTACACCTTC | CASSGQGWAMYGYTF
TRBJ2-6 | NA | TRBV24-1 | NA | TGTGCCACCAGTGATCCCCAGACAGTCTCTGGGGCCAACGTCCTGACTTTC | CATSDPQTVSGANVLTF
TRBJ2-1 | NA | TRBV27 | TRBD1 | TGTGCCAGCAGTTCTCCGGACAGGGGTCATGAGCAGTTCTTC | CASSSPDRGHEQFF
TRBJ1-6 | NA | TRBV21-1 | NA | TGTGCCAGCAGCGATAGGAGATCCCCTCCTATTAATTCACCCCTCCACTTT | CASSDRRSPPINSPLHF
TRBJ1-2 | NA | TRBV9 | NA | TGTGCCAGCAGCGCCGACACTAACTATGGCTACACCTTC | CASSADTNYGYTF
TRBJ2-2 | NA | TRBV6-5 | NA | TGTGCCAGCAGTTTAAGTGGGCTCGGGGAGCTGTTTTTT | CASSLSGLGELFF
TRBJ1-1 | NA | TRBV7-9 | TRBD1 | TGTGCCAGCAGCTTCGCAGGGGGCGCGTCCACTGAAGCTTTCTTT | CASSFAGGASTEAFF
TRBJ1-6 | few | TRBV5-1 | NA | TGCGCCAGCAGCTCGGGGGAAGGTCAAATTTCACCCCTCCACTTT | CASSSGEGQISPLHF
TRBJ1-4 | NA | TRBV27 | TRBD1 | TGTGCCAGCAGTGTCGGGACAGCGTCTTCTTCCTCTAATGAAAAACTGTTTTTT | CASSVGTASSSSNEKLFF
TRBJ1-1 | NA | TRBV3-1/TRBV3-2 | NA | TGTGCCAGCAGCTCACGTCCAACAGAAAAAGCTTTCTTT | CASSSRPTEKAFF
TRBJ2-7 | NA | TRBV27 | NA | TGTGCCAGCACACAGGGTTACGAGCAGTACTTC | CASTQGYEQYF
TRBJ1-1 | NA | TRBV5-1 | NA | TGCGCCAGCAGCGGAACGACAGGCCTGAACACTGAAGCTTTCTTT | CASSGTTGLNTEAFF
TRBJ2-5 | few | TRBV7-9 | TRBD1 | TGTGCCAGCAGCTCGATGGGGACAGCTGTGGAGACCCAGTACTTC | CASSSMGTAVETQYF
TRBJ2-1 | NA | TRBV5-4 | TRBD2 | TGTGCCAGCAGCCCCCCTGGGGCTAGCGGGGGTGAGCAGTTCTTC | CASSPPGASGGEQFF
TRBJ2-3 | NA | TRBV5-4 | NA | TGTGCCAGCTCCCGTGAAGGGGGTGGGGGTAGCACAGATACGCAGTATTTT | CASSREGGGGSTDTQYF
TRBJ2-5 | NA | TRBV6-2/TRBV6-3 | TRBD2 | TGTGCCAGCAGTTCAGCGGGGGAAGAGACCCAGTACTTC | CASSSAGEETQYF
TRBJ1-5 | NA | TRBV19 | NA | TGTGCCAGTCAAAAAAGAGGAGGGCTCAGCGATCAGCCCCAGCATTTT | CASQKRGGLSDQPQHF
TRBJ1-6 | few | TRBV7-2 | NA | TGTGCCAGCAGCCTAAACTGGGGATCACCCCTCCACTTT | CASSLNWGSPLHF
TRBJ1-4 | NA | TRBV19 | NA | TGTGCCAGTAGTATGGGGGTATCTGGAGAAAAACTGTTTTTT | CASSMGVSGEKLFF
TRBJ1-3 | NA | TRBV7-9 | TRBD1 | TGTGCCAGCAGCCCCAGAGGGGGCACTGGAAACACCATATATTTT | CASSPRGGTGNTIYF
TRBJ2-1 | NA | TRBV4-2 | TRBD1 | TGTGCCAGCAGCCAGAGGACAGGGGGACTGAATAATGAGCAGTTCTTC | CASSQRTGGLNNEQFF
TRBJ1-1 | once | TRBV2 | NA | TGTGCCAGCAGTGAAGAGTTAGGCACTGAAGCTTTCTTT | CASSEELGTEAFF
TRBJ1-4 | NA | TRBV10-3 | NA | TGTGCCATCAGTGAGTCGGGGGGAGTCCTGAATGAAAAACTGTTTTTT | CAISESGGVLNEKLFF
TRBJ1-1 | once | TRBV7-3 | NA | TGTGCCAGCAGCGACCCCGGGACCTACGGTGGGGACACTGAAGCTTTCTTT | CASSDPGTYGGDTEAFF